Shown below are 16 T cell receptor beta chains from a single sample sequenced in a study of T-cell memory formation after mild COVID-19. Via MiXCR, TCRdb re-called the 5' RACE reads, giving one row per CDR3 protein. The table has roughly 200,000 distinct CDR3 sequences, roughly a fifth seen once. Sequencing was done on a sample of PBMCs or a T cell subset sorted from them (not recorded which). The receptors shown here come from an adult woman who had mild COVID-19 (a few samples of this study predate the infection). Cell type and time point are not known.

The chain employs TRBV24-1 and TRBJ2-7, with D possibly TRBD1 on 6 matching bases. V was shortened by 3 bases and J by 6 bases, with 11 bases between the two germline ends. There are 13 residues in the CDR3. From germline, CDR1 is KGHDR and CDR2 SFDVKD. DNA of the CDR3: TGTGCCACCAGTGATGCAGGGGTCATCGAGCAGTACTTC. Protein product: CATSDAGVIEQYF.

V usage is TRBV2 and J usage is TRBJ2-7; no definite D call. CDR1 and CDR2 from the germline V gene are SNHLY and FYNNEI. The CDR3 runs 12 residues. Trimming pared 6 bases from V and 1 base from J, leaving 7 bases between. In DNA form, the CDR3 reads TGTGCCAGCAGAGACGATTCCTACGAGCAGTACTTC. It translates to CASRDDSYEQYF.

The genes are TRBV9 and TRBJ2-5; tentatively, D is TRBD1 or TRBD2 (5 bases each). Germline values: CDR1 SGDLS, CDR2 YYNGEE. The germline V and J ends were trimmed by 3 bases and 1 base, with 7 bases remaining between them. The CDR3 length is 13 residues. CDR3 sequence: CASSGGTQETQYF. As DNA, the CDR3 is TGTGCCAGCAGCGGAGGGACCCAAGAGACCCAGTACTTC.

This clonotype was counted a few times. V usage is TRBV7-9 and J usage is TRBJ1-1; D not resolved. Trimming stripped 4 bases from V and 1 base from J, with 16 bases between. This CDR3 is built from 16 residues. Germline CDR1 is SEHNR and CDR2 is FQNEAQ (reference sequence). The CDR3 nucleotides are TGTGCCAGCAGCTGGAGGACGGCGGAGGAGAACACTGAAGCTTTCTTT. It codes for CASSWRTAEENTEAFF.

This clonotype has more than one count but fewer than ten. The rearrangement links TRBV4-2 to TRBJ2-1; D uncertain. From germline, CDR1 is LGHNA and CDR2 YNFKEQ. The V end was cut by 3 bases, the J end by 6 bases, with 9 bases between. The CDR3 spans 13 residues. The CDR3 bases are TGTGCCAGCAGCCACTCAGACTCCAATGAGCAGTTCTTC. Translating it yields CASSHSDSNEQFF.

The rearrangement uses TRBV2 and TRBJ1-3, with unresolved D. Trimming removed 0 bases from V and 0 bases from J, with 6 bases in between. Looked up from germline, CDR1 is SNHLY and CDR2 is FYNNEI. The CDR3 runs 15 residues. Written as DNA, the CDR3 is TGTGCCAGCAGTGAAGCAACCATCTCTGGAAACACCATATATTTT. Its translation: CASSEATISGNTIYF.

This clonotype was seen only a few times. The chain carries TRBV7-2 and TRBJ2-1, with D possibly TRBD1 on 5 matching bases. This CDR3 has 14 residues. The V and J ends lost 1 base and 8 bases respectively, with 12 bases between them. CDR1 and CDR2 (germline): SGHTA, FQGNSA. The CDR3 nucleotides are TGTGCCAGCAGCTTAGGGTTCCAGGGCTATGAGCAGTTCTTC. It specifies CASSLGFQGYEQFF.

Only a few counts were recorded for this clonotype. The chain has TRBV5-1 and TRBJ2-2; possibly TRBD2 for D (7 bases). CDR3 size: 15 residues. Trimming took 1 base from V and 7 from J, leaving 14 bases between them. Germline assignment: CDR1 SGHRS and CDR2 YFSETQ. CDR3: CASSLTGGAFGELFF. The CDR3 DNA reads as TGCGCCAGCAGCTTGACGGGGGGCGCCTTCGGGGAGCTGTTTTTT. Full variable domain (rest looked up from reference TRBV5-1 and TRBJ2-2): KAGVTQTPRYLIKTRGQQVTLSCSPISGHRSVSWYQQTPGQGLQFLFEYFSETQRNKGNFPGRFSGRQFSNSRSEMNVSTLELGDSALYLCASSLTGGAFGELFFGEGSRLTVL.

This clonotype was detected a few times. This rearrangement joins TRBV7-6 to TRBJ2-2; D is possibly TRBD2 (6 bases). Looked up from germline, CDR1 is SGHVS and CDR2 is FNYEAQ. V dropped 4 bases and J dropped 2 bases, with 17 bases sitting between them. This CDR3 region has 17 residues. CDR3 residues: CASSSLEAGPNTGELFF. The CDR3 DNA is TGTGCCAGCAGCTCGCTTGAAGCGGGCCCCAACACCGGGGAGCTGTTTTTT. The whole variable domain, remainder taken from reference TRBV7-6 and TRBJ2-2, is GAGVSQSPRYKVTKRGQDVALRCDPISGHVSLYWYRQALGQGPEFLTYFNYEAQQDKSGLPNDRFSAERPEGSISTLTIQRTEQRDSAMYRCASSSLEAGPNTGELFFGEGSRLTVL.

This clonotype was seen a handful of times. The rearrangement joins TRBV6-2 or TRBV6-3 to TRBJ2-1; possibly TRBD1 for D (6 bases). Germline lookup yields CDR1 MNHEY and CDR2 SVGEGT. The CDR3 loop spans 12 amino acids. V was trimmed by 4 bases and J by 8 bases, leaving 9 bases between them. The CDR3 DNA follows: TGTGCCAGCAGTTGGGGGCGCCATGAGCAGTTCTTC. This translates into CASSWGRHEQFF.

V is TRBV20-1 and J is TRBJ1-4, with unresolved D. From germline, CDR1 is DFQATT and CDR2 SNEGSKA (reference sequence). This CDR3 is built from 13 residues. Trimming shortened V by 6 bases and J by 3 bases, and 11 bases separated the two germline ends. CDR3 loop: CSAASTANEKLFF. The CDR3 coding sequence is TGCAGTGCGGCATCCACAGCTAATGAAAAACTGTTTTTT.

V and J are TRBV6-5 and TRBJ1-2; TRBD1 aligns across 9 bases. The V segment lost 8 bases and the J segment 4 bases; nucleotides outside the gene matches: 5. There are 13 residues in the CDR3. Germline assignment: CDR1 MNHEY and CDR2 SVGAGI. CDR3 loop: CASLPGQGYGYTF. CDR3 bases: TGTGCCAGCTTACCGGGACAGGGCTATGGCTACACCTTC.

CDR3 sequence (DNA): TGTGCCAGCAGCTTAGACAGGGGAGTGGATACGCAGTATTTT. Translated: CASSLDRGVDTQYF. The rearrangement uses TRBV7-6 and TRBJ2-3; 7 bases fit TRBD1. The germline V gene has CDR1 SGHVS and CDR2 FNYEAQ. The CDR3 totals 14 residues. The trim removed 1 base at V and 6 bases at J, leaving 4 bases unmatched.

The rearrangement joins TRBV12-3 or TRBV12-4 to TRBJ2-7; D unclear. Trimming pared 5 bases from V and 2 bases from J, leaving 7 bases between. This CDR3 contains 12 residues. For the CDR3, the DNA is TGTGCCAGCAGTCAAGTCGCCTACGAGCAGTACTTC. Encoded protein: CASSQVAYEQYF.

This clonotype was picked up one time. This chain uses TRBV27 with TRBJ2-7, with 10 nucleotides matching TRBD1. The V gene's germline CDR1 is MNHEY and CDR2 SMNVEV (reference sequence). The CDR3 is 15 amino acids. V was clipped by 5 bases and J by 5 bases; unmatched bases: 9. The chain's CDR3 is CASSTAGTGADEQYF. The DNA for the CDR3 is TGTGCCAGCAGTACCGCCGGGACAGGGGCGGACGAGCAGTACTTC.

This sequence joins TRBV5-6 and TRBJ2-7; D is unclear. This CDR3 has 14 amino acids. Germline values: CDR1 SGHDT, CDR2 YYEEEE. The CDR3 region has the DNA TGTGCTTCTTCGGATGTTAGCTCAACCTACGAGCAGTACTTC. The encoded protein is CASSDVSSTYEQYF.